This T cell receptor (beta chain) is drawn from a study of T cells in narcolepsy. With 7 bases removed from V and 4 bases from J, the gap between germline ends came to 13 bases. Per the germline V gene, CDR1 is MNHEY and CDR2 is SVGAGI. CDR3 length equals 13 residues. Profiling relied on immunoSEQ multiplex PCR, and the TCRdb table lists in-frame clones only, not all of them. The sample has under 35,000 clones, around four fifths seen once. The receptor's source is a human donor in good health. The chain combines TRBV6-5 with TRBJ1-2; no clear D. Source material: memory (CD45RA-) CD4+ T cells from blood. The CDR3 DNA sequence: TGTGCCAGCACTTTGGACTCGACCTATGGCTACACCTTC. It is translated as CASTLDSTYGYTF.